What follows are 20 T cell receptor beta chains derived from one specimen sequenced in a study of beta chain features in type 1 diabetes. Study outcomes and limitations: TCRB CDR3s were moderately but significantly shorter in Type 1 diabetes patients in all four CD4+ subsets.

Their recognized antigens are unknown. The whole isolated RNA underwent reverse transcription, so sequencing captured expressed TCRB transcripts. Only in-frame clones appear in the TCRdb table, and some are missing; sequencing was by immunoSEQ multiplex PCR. The sample records 600,000 to 700,000 clones, around 12% being singletons. The sample consisted of naive CD4+ T cells from blood. These receptor sequences come from a man in his thirties or forties with type 1 diabetes.

This clone was seen a handful of times. The chain uses TRBV14 and TRBJ1-6; D is uncertain. V dropped 6 bases and J dropped 8 bases, with 23 bases sitting between them. CDR3 size: 17 residues. Germline CDR1 and CDR2: SGHDN and FVKESK. The CDR3 region is CASSHRIQSSFYSPLHF. The DNA of the CDR3 is TGTGCCAGCAGTCATCGGATACAGTCTTCCTTTTATTCACCCCTCCACTTT.

The V and J genes are TRBV7-3 and TRBJ2-5; D call uncertain. Germline CDR1 is SGHTA and CDR2 is FQGTGA. V lost 2 bases and J lost 4, with 11 bases in between. This CDR3 region has 14 residues. Here the CDR3 DNA reads TGTGCCAGCAGCTTATTTGGGGATAGAGAGACCCAGTACTTC. It yields the protein CASSLFGDRETQYF.

V usage is TRBV6-6 and J usage is TRBJ2-3; D remains unclear. Germline CDR1 MNHNY, CDR2 SVGAGI (reference sequence). The germline V and J ends were trimmed by 7 bases and 0 bases, with 8 bases remaining between them. This CDR3 spans 13 amino acids. The CDR3 region is CASTTRSTDTQYF. The CDR3 region has the DNA TGTGCCAGCACCACCAGGAGCACAGATACGCAGTATTTT.

This clone was detected a few times. The chain has TRBV29-1 and TRBJ1-2; D unresolved. This CDR3 contains 12 residues. Germline CDR1 SQVTM, CDR2 ANQGSEA. V shed 4 bases and J shed 4 bases, with 10 bases lying between them. The DNA of the CDR3 is TGCAGCGTTGGCGTCGGCCCCTATGGCTACACCTTC. Its protein product is CSVGVGPYGYTF.

The V call is TRBV25-1, the J call TRBJ2-7; maybe TRBD1 (6 bases). The germline V and J ends were trimmed by 7 bases and 5 bases, with 15 bases remaining between them. There are 13 residues in the CDR3. CDR1 is MGHDK and CDR2 is SYGVNS in the germline V gene. CDR3 amino acids: CASTWGHRDEQYF. The CDR3 nucleotides read TGTGCCAGCACTTGGGGACACCGCGACGAGCAGTACTTC.

The chain combines TRBV2 with TRBJ1-4, with TRBD1 matching over 7 bases. V shed 7 bases, J shed 10 bases, and the junction held 9 bases outside the gene matches. Germline V gene data show CDR1 as SNHLY and CDR2 as FYNNEI. The CDR3 spans 13 residues. The chain's CDR3 is CASNNDRAGKLFF. The CDR3 DNA reads as TGTGCCAGCAACAACGACAGGGCCGGAAAACTGTTTTTT.

This clone was picked up a small number of times. The chain has TRBV10-3 and TRBJ1-1; D is undetermined. The V gene lost 3 bases and the J gene lost 0 bases, with 8 bases spanning the gap. Germline V gives CDR1 ENHRY, CDR2 SYGVKD. This CDR3 comprises 14 residues. This CDR3 is CAISDRQMNTEAFF. The CDR3 nucleotides are TGTGCCATCAGTGATCGTCAGATGAACACTGAAGCTTTCTTT.

V is TRBV5-1 and J is TRBJ2-3; the D gene is possibly TRBD1 (5 bases). CDR3 size: 18 residues. Germline V gene lookup returns CDR1 SGHRS and CDR2 YFSETQ. Deletions cut 0 bases from V and 1 base from J, with 18 bases between. In DNA form, the CDR3 reads TGCGCCAGCAGCTTGGAGCCCTCCAGGGCCGCCGGCACAGATACGCAGTATTTT. As protein: CASSLEPSRAAGTDTQYF.

The chain joins TRBV19 to TRBJ1-1; a weak D match, TRBD1 (5 bases). This CDR3 contains 18 residues. CDR1 is LNHDA and CDR2 is SQIVND in the germline V gene (reference sequence). With 5 bases removed from V and 1 base from J, the gap between germline ends came to 23 bases. DNA for the CDR3: TGTGCCAGTAGTTTATTTATCCCGGGCCCGGGGACGAACACTGAAGCTTTCTTT. Translated: CASSLFIPGPGTNTEAFF.

This clone came up a few times. The CDR3 is CASRAGQGDYGEQFF. The CDR3 nucleotides are TGTGCCAGCAGGGCGGGACAGGGGGATTATGGGGAGCAGTTCTTC. This chain links TRBV9 with TRBJ2-1; TRBD1 aligns across 11 bases. V lost 5 bases and J lost 10; bases outside the gene matches: 11. Germline assignment: CDR1 SGDLS and CDR2 YYNGEE. This CDR3 has 15 amino acids. The full variable domain, completed using reference TRBV9 and TRBJ2-1, is DSGVTQTPKHLITATGQRVTLRCSPRSGDLSVYWYQQSLDQGLQFLIQYYNGEERAKGNILERFSAQQFPDLHSELNLSSLELGDSALYFCASRAGQGDYGEQFFGPGTRLTVL.

The V gene is TRBV7-8, the J gene TRBJ2-4; tentatively, D is TRBD2 (6 bases). The germline V and J ends were trimmed by 2 bases and 6 bases, with 11 bases remaining between them. The CDR3 runs 14 residues. Germline CDR1 is SGHVS and CDR2 is FQNEAQ. As DNA, the CDR3 is TGTGCCAGCAGCTTAATGGCTAGCGTAAACATTCAGTACTTC. The encoded protein is CASSLMASVNIQYF.

This sequence joins TRBV14 and TRBJ1-2; 7 bases align to TRBD1. Germline CDR1 and CDR2: SGHDN and FVKESK. The ends lost 4 bases at V and 4 bases at J; junction bases unmatched: 3. This CDR3 region has 13 residues. The CDR3 loop reads CASSPGTVYGYTF. The DNA for the CDR3 is TGTGCCAGCAGCCCGGGGACAGTCTATGGCTACACCTTC.

The rearrangement uses TRBV18 and TRBJ2-1; 7 nucleotides match TRBD1. The CDR3 runs to 16 residues. Trimming at V came to 2 bases and at J to 4 bases, leaving 8 bases not matched to a gene. Per germline, CDR1 KGHSH and CDR2 LQKENI. CDR3 nucleotide sequence: TGTGCCAGCTCACCAAGGGAAGGGGACAGTTACAATGAGCAGTTCTTC. Translated: CASSPREGDSYNEQFF.

This rearrangement joins TRBV7-2 to TRBJ1-5, with 8 bases aligning to TRBD1. This CDR3 is built from 18 residues. V lost 3 bases, J lost 0 bases, and 10 bases stayed unmatched. CDR1 is SGHTA, CDR2 FQGNSA, per germline. CDR3 coding DNA: TGTGCCAGCAGCTTTGCCGGGTTACAGGGGGATAGCAATCAGCCCCAGCATTTT. It translates to CASSFAGLQGDSNQPQHF.

In the case of this clone: Other nucleotide sequences from this sample produce the same CDR3. The rearrangement links TRBV2 to TRBJ1-2; tentatively, D is TRBD1 (5 bases). Trimming removed 5 bases at V and 1 base at J, with 8 bases between. The CDR3 runs to 13 residues. Germline V CDR1 and CDR2: SNHLY, FYNNEI. The CDR3 coding sequence is TGTGCCAGCAGTACGGGGGATAACTATGGCTACACCTTC. This gives the protein CASSTGDNYGYTF.

This clone was detected a few times. This chain joins TRBV30 and TRBJ1-6, with a weak D call TRBD1 (5 bases). The CDR3 is 12 residues long. Germline loops: CDR1 GTSNPN, CDR2 SVGIG (reference sequence). V shed 2 bases and J shed 9 bases, with 8 bases lying between them. CDR3 DNA sequence: TGTGCCTGGAGTAGGGACTTTTCACCCCTCCACTTT. Its translation: CAWSRDFSPLHF. Based on the CDR3 plus reference TRBV30 and TRBJ1-6, the full variable domain is SQTIHQWPATLVQPVGSPLSLECTVEGTSNPNLYWYRQAAGRGLQLLFYSVGIGQISSEVPQNLSASRPQDRQFILSSKKLLLSDSGFYLCAWSRDFSPLHFGNGTRLTVT.

Only a few counts were recorded for this clone. This chain joins TRBV5-1 and TRBJ1-4, with D possibly matching TRBD1 (6 bases). The V and J ends lost 4 bases and 3 bases respectively, with 10 bases between them. This CDR3 has 14 amino acids. Germline CDR1 reads SGHRS; CDR2 reads YFSETQ. CDR3 coding DNA: TGCGCCAGCAGCCCGGGACAAGCTAATGAAAAACTGTTTTTT. This codes for CASSPGQANEKLFF. Drawing the rest from reference TRBV5-1 and TRBJ1-4, the complete variable domain is KAGVTQTPRYLIKTRGQQVTLSCSPISGHRSVSWYQQTPGQGLQFLFEYFSETQRNKGNFPGRFSGRQFSNSRSEMNVSTLELGDSALYLCASSPGQANEKLFFGSGTQLSVL.

This clone was seen only a few times. The chain is built from TRBV4-2 and TRBJ1-1; 9 bases fit TRBD1. The CDR3 is made up of 19 amino acids. V lost 0 bases to trimming and J lost 4 bases; unmatched junction nucleotides: 15. Germline lookup yields CDR1 LGHNA and CDR2 YNFKEQ. CDR3 in amino acids: CASSQEAPPLTGGGTEAFF. CDR3 coding DNA: TGTGCCAGCAGCCAAGAGGCCCCCCCTCTCACAGGGGGCGGCACTGAAGCTTTCTTT.

This chain connects TRBV7-9 to TRBJ1-6; D is unresolved. V was shortened by 6 bases and J by 11 bases, with 11 bases between the two germline ends. Germline V lookup: CDR1 SEHNR, CDR2 FQNEAQ (reference sequence). The CDR3 is made up of 12 amino acids. DNA for the CDR3: TGTGCCAGCAGTGACCAAGGCGCACCCCTCCACTTT. This sequence encodes CASSDQGAPLHF. The full variable domain, in which reference TRBV7-9 and TRBJ1-6 provide the parts outside the CDR3, is DTGVSQNPRHKITKRGQNVTFRCDPISEHNRLYWYRQTLGQGPEFLTYFQNEAQLEKSRLLSDRFSAERPKGSFSTLEIQRTEQGDSAMYLCASSDQGAPLHFGNGTRLTVT.

The chain carries TRBV9 and TRBJ2-2; no clear D. Germline CDR1 SGDLS, CDR2 YYNGEE. Trimming removed 0 bases from V and 7 bases from J, with 4 bases in between. The CDR3 covers 12 residues. CDR3 amino acids: CASSVVHGELFF. In DNA, the CDR3 is TGTGCCAGCAGCGTAGTTCACGGGGAGCTGTTTTTT.